What follows are 18 T cell receptor beta chains derived from one specimen sequenced in a study of TIL therapy for anti-PD-1-resistant metastatic lung cancer. Indicated time point: pre-treatment sample, taken before nivolumab and TIL therapy. Sequencing used immunoSEQ v3. Generated by immunoSEQ multiplex PCR, the TCRdb table keeps only in-frame clones and is missing some. Among around 30,000 clones listed, 60% to 80% were seen once. The input for sequencing was blood, taken at baseline. The receptors here all came from a woman between 30 and 80 years old with non-small cell lung cancer.

The V and J genes are TRBV27 and TRBJ2-1; D gene unclear. Germline V gene lookup returns CDR1 MNHEY and CDR2 SMNVEV (reference sequence). There are 14 residues in the CDR3. V was clipped by 3 bases and J by 0 bases, with 6 bases between them. The DNA for the CDR3 is TGTGCCAGCAGTTTTTACAGCTCCTACAATGAGCAGTTCTTC. Encoded protein: CASSFYSSYNEQFF.

Written as DNA, the CDR3 is TGTGCCATCGGGACAGGGCTCGGCTCTGGAAACACCATATATTTT. Residues: CAIGTGLGSGNTIYF. V gene TRBV10-3 combines with J gene TRBJ1-3; 9 bases are shared with TRBD1. The CDR3 is made up of 15 amino acids. The V gene's germline CDR1 is ENHRY and CDR2 SYGVKD. With 8 bases clipped from V and 0 bases from J, the junction kept 5 bases outside the gene matches.

The chain combines TRBV27 with TRBJ1-2; D uncertain. V was clipped by 2 bases and J by 2 bases, with 9 bases between them. The CDR3 runs to 14 residues. From germline, CDR1 is MNHEY and CDR2 SMNVEV (reference sequence). The CDR3 DNA reads as TGTGCCAGCAGTTTAGAGGGAAGGAACTATGGCTACACCTTC. This translates into CASSLEGRNYGYTF.

CDR3 residues: CASSKRVGYEQYF. CDR3 in DNA: TGTGCCAGTAGTAAGAGGGTTGGTTACGAGCAGTACTTC. This chain uses TRBV19 with TRBJ2-7; TRBD2 might be the D (5 bases). Trimming took 4 bases from V and 4 from J, leaving 11 bases between them. CDR1 and CDR2 from the germline V gene are LNHDA and SQIVND (reference sequence). The length of the CDR3 is 13 residues.

The rearrangement joins TRBV5-1 to TRBJ1-5, with D possibly TRBD1 on 5 matching bases. Deletions cut 4 bases from V and 7 bases from J, with 18 bases between. This CDR3 has 15 amino acids. The V gene's germline CDR1 is SGHRS and CDR2 YFSETQ. The CDR3 DNA reads TGCGCCAGCAGCGTTAATGGAGGGGAGAACCAGCCCCAGCATTTT. Protein product: CASSVNGGENQPQHF. The full variable domain, its missing parts supplied by reference TRBV5-1 and TRBJ1-5, is KAGVTQTPRYLIKTRGQQVTLSCSPISGHRSVSWYQQTPGQGLQFLFEYFSETQRNKGNFPGRFSGRQFSNSRSEMNVSTLELGDSALYLCASSVNGGENQPQHFGDGTRLSIL.

The gene calls are TRBV6-1 and TRBJ1-2; D ambiguous. Trimming stripped 6 bases from V and 8 bases from J, with 13 bases between. The CDR3 runs 12 residues. In germline, CDR1 is MNHNS, CDR2 SASEGT. This CDR3 reads CASRAGPWGYTF. CDR3 nucleotides: TGTGCCAGCAGGGCGGGCCCCTGGGGCTACACCTTC.

The V and J genes are TRBV7-9 and TRBJ2-3; D might be TRBD2 (6 bases). The V end lost 5 bases, the J end lost 8 bases, and 11 bases lay between the germline ends. The CDR3 contains 12 residues. Germline-derived CDR1 and CDR2 are SEHNR and FQNEAQ (reference sequence). The CDR3 bases are TGTGCCAGCAGCGGCCTCGGGGGTACGCAGTATTTT. Its translation is CASSGLGGTQYF.

The V gene is TRBV10-3, the J gene TRBJ2-3, with TRBD2 identical over 11 bases. CDR3 length equals 15 residues. The V and J ends lost 10 bases and 4 bases, in that order; junction bases with no gene match: 10. The V gene's germline CDR1 is ENHRY and CDR2 SYGVKD. The CDR3 loop reads CASDQTSGTSDTQYF. The CDR3 bases are TGTGCCAGTGATCAGACTAGCGGGACGTCAGATACGCAGTATTTT.

The chain has TRBV12-5 and TRBJ2-3; weak D call: TRBD2 (5 bases). This CDR3 contains 13 residues. The ends were cut back, 6 bases at V and 4 bases at J, with 11 bases in the middle. CDR1 is LGHNT and CDR2 is FRNRAP in the germline V gene. Written as DNA, the CDR3 is TGTGCTAGTGGCCCCAGCGGTTCAGATACGCAGTATTTT. As protein: CASGPSGSDTQYF.

This clone is classed as medium-sized (0.01 to 0.1%). V usage is TRBV5-4 and J usage is TRBJ2-7; D gene unclear. V shed 0 bases and J shed 5 bases, with 12 bases lying between them. The germline V gene has CDR1 SGHNT and CDR2 YYREEE (reference sequence). This CDR3 comprises 14 residues. CDR3 in DNA: TGTGCCAGCAGCTTGGGGTCTAGTCTGGACGAGCAGTACTTC. It is translated as CASSLGSSLDEQYF.

CDR3 sequence: CAWRGSGGGQKLFF. CDR3 sequence (DNA): TGTGCCTGGAGGGGGAGCGGTGGGGGACAGAAGCTGTTTTTT. This chain joins TRBV30 and TRBJ2-2, with 7 bases identical to TRBD1. This CDR3 contains 14 residues. From germline, CDR1 is GTSNPN and CDR2 SVGIG (reference sequence). Trimming cost V 3 bases and J 12 bases; bases outside gene matches: 13.

The chain joins TRBV6-1 to TRBJ2-5, with D unresolved. Trimming shortened V by 8 bases and J by 5 bases, and 15 bases separated the two germline ends. CDR1 MNHNS and CDR2 SASEGT come from the germline V gene. The CDR3 runs to 13 residues. CDR3 amino acids: CASERSVLETQYF. The CDR3, as DNA: TGTGCCAGCGAAAGGAGTGTTCTGGAGACCCAGTACTTC.

The chain combines TRBV13 with TRBJ2-1; 7 bases are a match to TRBD1. V trimming: 5 bases; J trimming: 5 bases; junction bases outside the gene matches: 12. The CDR3 is made up of 16 amino acids. In germline, CDR1 is PRHDT, CDR2 FYEKMQ (reference sequence). CDR3 sequence: CASSPRRTGQNNEQFF. DNA of the CDR3: TGTGCCAGCAGCCCACGGCGGACGGGACAGAACAATGAGCAGTTCTTC.

The V gene is TRBV11-2, the J gene TRBJ2-1; TRBD2 matches 10 bases. V trimming: 2 bases; J trimming: 9 bases; junction bases outside the gene matches: 4. The CDR3 consists of 14 residues. Germline CDR1 reads SGHAT; CDR2 reads FQNNGV. CDR3 loop: CASSLQREGLEQFF. DNA for the CDR3: TGTGCCAGCAGCTTACAGCGGGAGGGCCTTGAGCAGTTCTTC.

The rearrangement uses TRBV2 and TRBJ2-5, with D hard to call. The J call is in doubt because the DNA end fits TRBJ2-7 better. The germline V gene encodes CDR1 SNHLY and CDR2 FYNNEI. The CDR3 runs to 12 residues. The DNA for the CDR3 is TGTGCCAGCAGTGCAAACAGCCTCGAGCAGTACTTC. Residues: CASSANSLEQYF.

The chain combines TRBV7-2 with TRBJ2-2; 16 bases align to TRBD2. Unmatched junction bases numbered 0, after V lost 5 bases and J lost 6 bases. The germline gives CDR1 SGHTA, CDR2 FQGNSA. The CDR3 is 15 amino acids. The CDR3 region is CASSGTSGRAGELFF. The CDR3 DNA follows: TGTGCCAGCAGCGGGACTAGCGGGAGGGCCGGGGAGCTGTTTTTT.

This clone was detected only a few times. The chain links TRBV5-6 to TRBJ1-2, with D possibly matching TRBD1 (6 bases). The germline V gene has CDR1 SGHDT and CDR2 YYEEEE. The CDR3 loop spans 15 amino acids. Trimming left V 4 bases short and J 0 bases short, with 13 bases between. Here the CDR3 reads CASSIADRANYGYTF. The CDR3 coding sequence is TGTGCCAGCAGCATAGCGGACAGAGCTAACTATGGCTACACCTTC.

A few counts support this clone. The chain combines TRBV5-4 with TRBJ2-2, with D perhaps TRBD2 (6 bases). Trimming pared 3 bases from V and 3 bases from J, leaving 9 bases between. CDR1 is SGHNT, CDR2 YYREEE, per germline (reference sequence). The CDR3 contains 14 residues. CDR3 residues: CASSSRLDTGELFF. CDR3 nucleotides: TGTGCCAGCAGCTCCAGACTAGACACCGGGGAGCTGTTTTTT. Full variable domain (rest looked up from reference TRBV5-4 and TRBJ2-2): ETGVTQSPTHLIKTRGQQVTLRCSSQSGHNTVSWYQQALGQGPQFIFQYYREEENGRGNFPPRFSGLQFPNYSSELNVNALELDDSALYLCASSSRLDTGELFFGEGSRLTVL.